The 26 T cell receptor beta chains listed next were all sequenced from one sample in a study of T cells in women clearing cervical HPV infection. Data came from immunoSEQ multiplex PCR; TCRdb stores just in-frame clones and leaves some out. The sample has approximately 32,000 clones; the top ten hold more than 7%. The material sequenced was blood buffy coat. Source of these receptors: a woman between 18 and 70 years old with a cervical HPV16 infection that either progressed to CIN3+ or cleared (not recorded which).

On this clone: Sequence at one end of the junction differs from germline and may be a read error. The read ends 3 residues shy of where the CDR3 ends; the end is completed using the germline J gene. The genes are TRBV4-2 and TRBJ2-7, with 10 positions matching TRBD2. Per germline, CDR1 LGHNA and CDR2 YNFKEQ. The CDR3 consists of 16 residues. The CDR3 here is CASSQGLTSGAYEQYF. The DNA read from the CDR3 is TGCGCCAGCAGCCAAGGGTTAACTAGCGGGGCTTACGAG.

Details on this clone: The read finishes 3 residues shy of the CDR3 end, and the germline J gene is used to complete it. The chain recombines TRBV7-9 with TRBJ1-2, with a weak D call TRBD1 (5 bases). CDR1 is SEHNR, CDR2 FQNEAQ, per germline (reference sequence). CDR3 size: 15 residues. Trimming removed 2 bases from V and 3 bases from J, with 13 bases in between. The CDR3 here is CASSLSFQGYYGYTF. The part of the CDR3 DNA that was read is TGTGCCAGCAGCTTAAGTTTCCAGGGCTACTATGGC.

About this clone: The sequence runs out 3 residues before the end of the CDR3; the remainder is reconstructed from the germline J gene. The V call is TRBV7-2, the J call TRBJ1-1; 8 nucleotides align to TRBD1. There are 15 residues in the CDR3. CDR1 is SGHTA and CDR2 is FQGNSA in the germline V gene. V was pared by 5 bases and J by 3 bases, with 8 bases of the junction left unmatched. CDR3 region: CASSTRTGRDTEAFF. The sequenced CDR3 bases are TGTGCCAGCAGCACTAGGACAGGGAGGGACACTGAA.

Remarks on this clone: The read halts 3 residues ahead of the CDR3 end, with the missing end drawn from the germline J gene. This rearrangement joins TRBV20-1 to TRBJ2-1; 12 bases agree with TRBD2. J lost 6 bases, V lost 8 bases, and 5 bases had no gene match. The CDR3 has 13 residues. Germline assignment: CDR1 DFQATT and CDR2 SNEGSKA (reference sequence). The sequenced part of the CDR3 DNA is TGCAGTCGGCCTAGCGGGGGGGGCAATGAG. It codes for CSRPSGGGNE. The whole CDR3 is CSRPSGGGNEQFF.

With regard to this clone: Sequencing ends 3 residues short of the CDR3 end; the germline J gene provides the rest. The chain links TRBV2 to TRBJ2-1, with a weak D call TRBD2 (7 bases). Germline values: CDR1 SNHLY, CDR2 FYNNEI. Trimming pared 10 bases from V and 2 bases from J, leaving 18 bases between. This CDR3 has 15 amino acids. The covered CDR3 bases are TGTGCCACCCTTCTCCCGGGGGGCGCCTACAATGAG. This sequence encodes CATLLPGGAYNE. The CDR3 reads in full as CATLLPGGAYNEQFF.

Remarks on this clone: The CDR3 end is not reached by the read, which stops 3 residues before it; the germline J gene fills it in. The chain combines TRBV10-3 with TRBJ2-5, with D possibly being TRBD2 (6 bases). The CDR3 is 14 amino acids. V lost 8 bases to trimming and J lost 5 bases, with 18 bases between them. The V gene's germline CDR1 is ENHRY and CDR2 SYGVKD. The CDR3 is CAIRGASDGETQYF. The CDR3 DNA, read in part, is TGTGCCATCCGAGGGGCTAGCGATGGTGAGACC.

In regard to this clone: The read comes to an end 3 residues before the CDR3 does, leaving the germline J gene to fill in the end. The chain joins TRBV12-3 or TRBV12-4 to TRBJ2-7; the D is unclear. Trimming left V 5 bases short and J 3 bases short, with 8 bases between. This CDR3 is built from 12 residues. CDR3 DNA, as far as it was read: TGTGCCAGCAGTCCCGACATCTACGAG. Amino acid sequence: CASSPDIYE. The CDR3 reads in full as CASSPDIYEQYF.

A note on this clone: Other DNA sequences from this sample encode an identical CDR3 as well. CDR3 DNA (partial): TGCAGTGCTAGGGATCCGGGACAGGGAAACACC. This encodes CSARDPGQGNT. The entire CDR3 protein is CSARDPGQGNTIYF. The chain is built from TRBV20-1 and TRBJ1-3; TRBD1 matches 7 bases. The read terminates 3 residues before the CDR3 end, so the remaining end is supplied by the germline J gene. Germline CDR1 DFQATT, CDR2 SNEGSKA (reference sequence). The junction had 6 bases not matched to a gene; V was cut back by 3 bases and J by 4 bases. This CDR3 has 14 amino acids.

As regards this clone: Read sequence stops 3 residues before the CDR3 end, and the germline J gene provides the missing end. The chain carries TRBV5-1 and TRBJ1-4, with D tentatively TRBD1 (6 bases). In germline, CDR1 is SGHRS, CDR2 YFSETQ. V was clipped by 6 bases and J by 0 bases, with 12 bases between them. CDR3 size: 15 residues. The CDR3 DNA, read in part, is TGCGCCAGCACCGTTGAGGGGGCAACTAATGAAAAA. It encodes CASTVEGATNEK. The CDR3 in full is CASTVEGATNEKLFF.

Of note for this clone: Read data end 3 residues before the CDR3 end; the end is taken from the germline J gene. The gene calls are TRBV19 and TRBJ1-2; 7 positions agree with TRBD1. The CDR3 covers 13 residues. Germline V lookup: CDR1 LNHDA, CDR2 SQIVND (reference sequence). The part of the CDR3 DNA that was read is TGTGCCAGTAAGGACAGGCTCACAGATACC. It specifies CASKDRLTDT. The complete CDR3 reads CASKDRLTDTYTF.

CDR3 DNA, as far as it was read: TGCAGCGTTGAGGAGGACACCACCATGGGG. Translation gives CSVEEDTTMG. The whole CDR3 is CSVEEDTTMGAFF. This sequence joins TRBV29-1 and TRBJ1-1, with a weak D call TRBD1 (5 bases). The read falls 3 residues short of the CDR3 end, and the missing part is taken from the germline J gene. The germline V gene has CDR1 SQVTM and CDR2 ANQGSEA. The CDR3 totals 13 residues. The full variable domain, in which reference TRBV29-1 and TRBJ1-1 provide the parts outside the CDR3, is SAVISQKPSRDICQRGTSLTIQCQVDSQVTMMFWYRQQPGQSLTLIATANQGSEATYESGFVIDKFPISRPNLTFSTLTVSNMSPEDSSIYLCSVEEDTTMGAFFGQGTRLTVV.

Concerning this clone: The read terminates 3 residues ahead of where the CDR3 ends, so the germline J gene completes it. The chain combines TRBV5-4 with TRBJ1-2; 12 nucleotides match TRBD1. This CDR3 region has 14 residues. Looked up from germline, CDR1 is SGHNT and CDR2 is YYREEE (reference sequence). V gave up 3 bases and J gave up 4 bases; unmatched junction bases: 1. The sequenced part of the CDR3 DNA is TGTGCCAGCAGCTGGGACAGGGGGCTCTATGGC. Protein product: CASSWDRGLYG. The complete CDR3 protein is CASSWDRGLYGYTF.

A word on this clone: The CDR3 extends 3 residues past the end of the read, so its final part is completed from the germline J gene. The chain joins TRBV7-2 to TRBJ1-6; weak D call: TRBD1 (6 bases). The germline gives CDR1 SGHTA, CDR2 FQGNSA. The CDR3 runs to 15 residues. Trimming took off 5 bases at V and 10 bases at J, with 18 bases between the two ends. The sequenced part of the CDR3 DNA is TGTGCCAGCAGCCGCGGGGGCAGTAGCGGGTCACCC. It translates to CASSRGGSSGSP. The CDR3 in full is CASSRGGSSGSPLHF.

As for this clone: The sequenced fragment ends 3 residues before the CDR3 boundary, so the rest is inferred from the germline J gene. The V call is TRBV7-6, the J call TRBJ1-1; D unresolved. CDR1 and CDR2 from the germline V gene are SGHVS and FNYEAQ. CDR3 length: 13 amino acids. The ends were cut back, 3 bases at V and 0 bases at J, with 5 bases in the middle. The CDR3 protein is CASSLSVNTEAFF. Incomplete CDR3 DNA: TGTGCCAGCAGCTTGTCAGTGAACACTGAA. Filled out from reference TRBV7-6 and TRBJ1-1, the complete variable domain reads GAGVSQSPRYKVTKRGQDVALRCDPISGHVSLYWYRQALGQGPEFLTYFNYEAQQDKSGLPNDRFSAERPEGSISTLTIQRTEQRDSAMYRCASSLSVNTEAFFGQGTRLTVV.

A note on this clone: The read stops 3 residues short of the end of the CDR3; the missing end is completed from the germline J gene. The rearrangement uses TRBV18 and TRBJ2-3; TRBD2 might be the D (6 bases). The CDR3 is 15 residues long. Germline loops: CDR1 KGHSH, CDR2 LQKENI. CDR3 DNA (partial): TGTGCCAGCTCCTCGGAGGGCTGGAGCAATCAGCCG. Translated, it gives CASSSEGWSNQP. The complete CDR3 reads CASSSEGWSNQPQYF.

To note about this clone: The missing CDR3 end, 3 residues past where the read stops, is filled in from the germline J gene. This sequence joins TRBV15 and TRBJ1-3; TRBD1 might be the D (6 bases). With 4 bases removed from V and 3 bases from J, the gap between germline ends came to 13 bases. The germline V gene encodes CDR1 LNHNV and CDR2 YYDKDF (reference sequence). CDR3 length: 15 amino acids. CDR3 DNA (partial): TGTGCCACCAGCAACCAGGGGTACTTTGGAAACACC. It translates to CATSNQGYFGNT. The whole CDR3 region reads CATSNQGYFGNTIYF.

About this clone itself: The read gets to within 3 residues of the CDR3 end, and the germline J gene fills in the rest. V and J are TRBV19 and TRBJ1-1; D is perhaps TRBD1 (6 bases). Germline V gene data show CDR1 as LNHDA and CDR2 as SQIVND (reference sequence). V lost 10 bases and J 4 bases, leaving 13 bases between the germline ends. This CDR3 comprises 12 residues. CDR3 in amino acids: CATGQPLTEAFF. The sequenced part of the CDR3 DNA is TGTGCCACTGGACAGCCCCTCACTGAA.

Note on this clone: Sequencing ends 3 residues short of the CDR3 end; the germline J gene provides the rest. The V call is TRBV7-9, the J call TRBJ1-2; D gene uncertain. The CDR3 has 12 amino acids. The germline V gene has CDR1 SEHNR and CDR2 FQNEAQ (reference sequence). The CDR3 sequence is CASSLTTDTYTF. Incomplete CDR3 DNA: TGTGCCAGCAGCCTGACTACAGATACC.

Details on this clone: The read ends 3 residues shy of where the CDR3 ends; the end is completed using the germline J gene. The rearrangement joins TRBV10-3 to TRBJ2-2, with TRBD2 as a possible D gene (5 bases). The CDR3 consists of 14 residues. V was clipped by 3 bases and J by 5 bases, with 10 bases between them. CDR1 is ENHRY and CDR2 is SYGVKD in the germline V gene. The part of the CDR3 DNA that was read is TGTGCCATCAGTGACCGGCGAGGGACCGGGGAG. It is translated as CAISDRRGTGE. The full CDR3 reads CAISDRRGTGELFF.

Points on this clone: The CDR3 end falls 3 residues outside the read, so it is completed with the germline J gene. V is TRBV20-1 and J is TRBJ2-5; TRBD1 agrees at 7 bases. Trimming removed 6 bases from V and 2 bases from J; junction bases left unmatched: 15. The V gene's germline CDR1 is DFQATT and CDR2 SNEGSKA (reference sequence). This CDR3 is 16 amino acids long. The CDR3 loop is CSASSRAGRGQETQYF. The covered CDR3 bases are TGCAGTGCCTCATCTCGGGCGGGCAGGGGGCAAGAGACC.

Remarks on this clone: The DNA ends 3 residues before the CDR3 does, and the rest of the CDR3 is filled in from the germline J gene. This sequence joins TRBV30 and TRBJ1-2; tentatively, D is TRBD1 (5 bases). The V gene's germline CDR1 is GTSNPN and CDR2 SVGIG (reference sequence). CDR3 size: 15 residues. The sequenced part of the CDR3 DNA is TGTGCCTGGGGGAGGTTGGGACTAGCGGGGACCGGC. Translating gives CAWGRLGLAGTG. The full CDR3 is CAWGRLGLAGTGYTF.

A note on this clone: The CDR3 is cut off 3 residues early in the read; its end comes from the germline J gene. This chain links TRBV7-6 with TRBJ2-1; 8 bases map to TRBD1. The V gene end was trimmed by 3 bases and the J gene end by 1 base; junction bases not matched to a gene: 5. CDR1 and CDR2 (germline): SGHVS, FNYEAQ. CDR3 length equals 16 residues. The CDR3 DNA, read in part, is TGTGCCAGCAGCTTTCGACAGGGGAGATCCTACAATGAG. It specifies CASSFRQGRSYNE. The full CDR3 reads CASSFRQGRSYNEQFF.

As concerns this clone: The read is 3 residues too short to cover the CDR3 end, so that end is filled in from the germline J gene. V and J are TRBV7-6 and TRBJ2-7, with 8 positions matching TRBD2. The CDR3 consists of 15 residues. From germline, CDR1 is SGHVS and CDR2 FNYEAQ. V trimming: 5 bases; J trimming: 2 bases; junction bases outside the gene matches: 8. The covered CDR3 bases are TGTGCCAGCAGCCCCGGCGGGGGGTATGCCTACGAG. It codes for CASSPGGGYAYE. The entire CDR3 protein is CASSPGGGYAYEQYF.

CDR3 region: CASSAGFNSPLHF. The sequenced part of the CDR3 DNA is TGTGCCAGTAGTGCGGGGTTTAATTCACCC. The gene calls are TRBV19 and TRBJ1-6; D is ambiguous. The read is 3 residues too short to cover the CDR3 end, so that end is filled in from the germline J gene. V lost 5 bases and J lost 6, with 8 bases in between. Germline CDR1 LNHDA, CDR2 SQIVND (reference sequence). The CDR3 is made up of 13 amino acids.

Concerning this clone: The read terminates 3 residues ahead of where the CDR3 ends, so the germline J gene completes it. The chain carries TRBV18 and TRBJ1-1; D gene ambiguous. The CDR3 is 13 amino acids. Germline CDR1 reads KGHSH; CDR2 reads LQKENI. The CDR3: CASSPAEYYEAFF. CDR3 DNA, as far as it was read: TGTGCCAGCTCACCGGCAGAATACTACGAG.

Regarding this clone: At one end, the junction sequence differs from germline, possibly due to a read error. The DNA ends 3 residues before the CDR3 does, and the rest of the CDR3 is filled in from the germline J gene. The V call is TRBV4-2, the J call TRBJ1-2, with D possibly matching TRBD1 (5 bases). The CDR3 is made up of 17 amino acids. Germline CDR1 is LGHNA and CDR2 is YNFKEQ. The DNA read from the CDR3 is TGTGCCAGCAGCGAAGATCGGACACCACCGGGCGACTATGGC. Residues: CASSEDRTPPGDYG. In full, the CDR3 reads CASSEDRTPPGDYGYTF.